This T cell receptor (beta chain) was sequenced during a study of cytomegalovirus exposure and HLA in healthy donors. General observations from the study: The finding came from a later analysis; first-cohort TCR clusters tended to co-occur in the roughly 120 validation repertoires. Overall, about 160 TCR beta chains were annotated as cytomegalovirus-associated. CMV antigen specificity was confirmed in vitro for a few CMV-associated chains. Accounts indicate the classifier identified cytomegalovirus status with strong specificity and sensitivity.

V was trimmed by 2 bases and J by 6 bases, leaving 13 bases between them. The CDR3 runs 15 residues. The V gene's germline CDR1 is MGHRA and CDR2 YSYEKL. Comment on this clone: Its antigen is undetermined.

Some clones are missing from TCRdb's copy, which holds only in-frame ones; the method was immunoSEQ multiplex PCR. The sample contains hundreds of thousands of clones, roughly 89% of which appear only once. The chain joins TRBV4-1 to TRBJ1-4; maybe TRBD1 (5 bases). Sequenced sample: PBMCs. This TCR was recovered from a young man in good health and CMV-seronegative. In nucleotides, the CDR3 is TGCGCCAGCAGCCAAAACAGGAGTCCGGATGAAAAACTGTTTTTT. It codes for CASSQNRSPDEKLFF.